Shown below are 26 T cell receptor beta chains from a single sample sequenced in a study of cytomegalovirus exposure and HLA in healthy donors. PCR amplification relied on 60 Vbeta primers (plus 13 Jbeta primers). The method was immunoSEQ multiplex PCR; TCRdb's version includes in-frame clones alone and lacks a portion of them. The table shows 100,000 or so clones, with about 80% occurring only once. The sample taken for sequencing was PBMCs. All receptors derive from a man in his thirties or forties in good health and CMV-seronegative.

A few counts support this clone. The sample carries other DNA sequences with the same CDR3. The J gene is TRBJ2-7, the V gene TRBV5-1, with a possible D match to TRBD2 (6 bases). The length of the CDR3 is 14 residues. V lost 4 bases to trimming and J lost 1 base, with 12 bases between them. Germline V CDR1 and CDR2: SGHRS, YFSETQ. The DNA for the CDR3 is TGCGCCAGCAGCCCCGGCGGAGGGTCCTACGAGCAGTACTTC. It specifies CASSPGGGSYEQYF. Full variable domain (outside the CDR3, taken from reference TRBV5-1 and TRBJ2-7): KAGVTQTPRYLIKTRGQQVTLSCSPISGHRSVSWYQQTPGQGLQFLFEYFSETQRNKGNFPGRFSGRQFSNSRSEMNVSTLELGDSALYLCASSPGGGSYEQYFGPGTRLTVT.

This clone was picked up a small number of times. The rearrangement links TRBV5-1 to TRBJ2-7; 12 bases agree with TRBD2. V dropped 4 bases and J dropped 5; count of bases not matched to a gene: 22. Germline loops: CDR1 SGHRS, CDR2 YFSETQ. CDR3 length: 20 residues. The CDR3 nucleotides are TGCGCCAGCAGCCTTGGAGGGGCTAGCGGGAGGGCCCTAGTGGTAAACGAGCAGTACTTC. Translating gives CASSLGGASGRALVVNEQYF.

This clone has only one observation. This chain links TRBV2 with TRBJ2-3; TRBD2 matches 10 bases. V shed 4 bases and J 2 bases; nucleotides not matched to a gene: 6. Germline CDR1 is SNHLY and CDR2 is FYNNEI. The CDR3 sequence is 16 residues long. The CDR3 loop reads CASSGRTSGYTDTQYF. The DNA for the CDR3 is TGTGCCAGCAGTGGGCGGACTAGCGGATACACAGATACGCAGTATTTT.

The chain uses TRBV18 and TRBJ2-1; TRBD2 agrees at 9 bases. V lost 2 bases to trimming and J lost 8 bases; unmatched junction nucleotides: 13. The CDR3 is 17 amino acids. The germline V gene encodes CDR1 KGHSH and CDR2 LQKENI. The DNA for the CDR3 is TGTGCCAGCTCACCAGGCCTGCTAGCGGGGCAAGACGATGAGCAGTTCTTC. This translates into CASSPGLLAGQDDEQFF. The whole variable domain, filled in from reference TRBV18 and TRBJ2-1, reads NAGVMQNPRHLVRRRGQEARLRCSPMKGHSHVYWYRQLPEEGLKFMVYLQKENIIDESGMPKERFSAEFPKEGPSILRIQQVVRGDSAAYFCASSPGLLAGQDDEQFFGPGTRLTVL.

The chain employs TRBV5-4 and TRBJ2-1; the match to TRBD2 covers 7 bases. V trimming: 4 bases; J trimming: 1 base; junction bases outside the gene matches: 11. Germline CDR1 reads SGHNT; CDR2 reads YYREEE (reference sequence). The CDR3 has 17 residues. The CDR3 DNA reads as TGTGCCAGCAGCCGTCCCGGGGCTAGCGGTTCCTACAATGAGCAGTTCTTC. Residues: CASSRPGASGSYNEQFF. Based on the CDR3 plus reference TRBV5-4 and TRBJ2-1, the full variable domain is ETGVTQSPTHLIKTRGQQVTLRCSSQSGHNTVSWYQQALGQGPQFIFQYYREEENGRGNFPPRFSGLQFPNYSSELNVNALELDDSALYLCASSRPGASGSYNEQFFGPGTRLTVL.

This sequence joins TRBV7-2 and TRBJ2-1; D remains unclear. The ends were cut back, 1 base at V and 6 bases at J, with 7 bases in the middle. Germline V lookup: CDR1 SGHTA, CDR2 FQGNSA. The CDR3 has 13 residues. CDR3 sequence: CASSLGALNEQFF. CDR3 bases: TGTGCCAGCAGCTTAGGGGCCCTCAATGAGCAGTTCTTC.

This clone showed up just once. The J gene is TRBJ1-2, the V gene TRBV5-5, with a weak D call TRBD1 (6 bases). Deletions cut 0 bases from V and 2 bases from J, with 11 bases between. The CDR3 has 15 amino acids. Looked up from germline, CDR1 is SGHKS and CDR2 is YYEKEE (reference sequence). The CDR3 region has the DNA TGTGCCAGCAGCTTGGGAACAGGGAAGAACTATGGCTACACCTTC. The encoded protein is CASSLGTGKNYGYTF.

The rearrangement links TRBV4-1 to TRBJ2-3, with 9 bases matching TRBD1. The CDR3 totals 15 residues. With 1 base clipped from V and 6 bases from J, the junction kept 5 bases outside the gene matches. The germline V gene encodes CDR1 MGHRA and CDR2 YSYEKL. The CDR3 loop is CASSQGDRVSDTQYF. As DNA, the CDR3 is TGCGCCAGCAGCCAAGGGGACAGGGTGAGCGATACGCAGTATTTT.

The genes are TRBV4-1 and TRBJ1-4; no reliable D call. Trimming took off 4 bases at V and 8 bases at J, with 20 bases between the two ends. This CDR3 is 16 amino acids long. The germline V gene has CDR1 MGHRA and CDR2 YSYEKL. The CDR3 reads CASSPRGMLELEKLFF. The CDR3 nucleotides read TGCGCCAGCAGCCCTCGAGGCATGCTAGAGCTGGAAAAACTGTTTTTT.

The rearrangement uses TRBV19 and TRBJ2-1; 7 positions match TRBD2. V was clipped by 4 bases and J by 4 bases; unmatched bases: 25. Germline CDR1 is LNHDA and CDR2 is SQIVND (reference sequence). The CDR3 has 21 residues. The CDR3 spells CASSTSPPAGDPTPIYNEQFF. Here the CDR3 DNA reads TGTGCCAGTAGTACCTCTCCCCCCGCGGGGGACCCCACACCGATTTACAATGAGCAGTTCTTC.

CDR3 sequence: CASSLTTTAGELFF. DNA of the CDR3: TGTGCCAGCAGTTTAACCACAACCGCCGGGGAGCTGTTTTTT. The rearrangement uses TRBV28 and TRBJ2-2; D uncertain. Deletions cut 2 bases from V and 6 bases from J, with 10 bases between. This CDR3 contains 14 residues. In germline, CDR1 is MDHEN, CDR2 SYDVKM.

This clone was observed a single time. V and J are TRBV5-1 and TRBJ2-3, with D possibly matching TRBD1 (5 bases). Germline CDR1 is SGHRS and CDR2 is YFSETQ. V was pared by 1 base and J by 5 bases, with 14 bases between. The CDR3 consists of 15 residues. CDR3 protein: CASSLRQGGIDTQYF. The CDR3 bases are TGCGCCAGCAGCTTGAGGCAGGGTGGGATAGATACGCAGTATTTT.

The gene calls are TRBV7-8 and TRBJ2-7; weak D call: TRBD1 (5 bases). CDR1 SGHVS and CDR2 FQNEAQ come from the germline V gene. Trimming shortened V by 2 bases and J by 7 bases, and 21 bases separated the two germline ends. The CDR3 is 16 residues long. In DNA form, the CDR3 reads TGTGCCAGCAGCTTAAAAACAGGTCAGGGATTGTGGGAGCAGTACTTC. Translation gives CASSLKTGQGLWEQYF.

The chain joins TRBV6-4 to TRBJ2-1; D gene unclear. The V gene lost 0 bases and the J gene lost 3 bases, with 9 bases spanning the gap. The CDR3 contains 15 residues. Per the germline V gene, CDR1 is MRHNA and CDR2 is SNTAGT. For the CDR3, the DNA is TGTGCCAGCAGTGACTCGGCGGAGAGCTACAATGAGCAGTTCTTC. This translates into CASSDSAESYNEQFF.

CDR3 protein: CASSLATGAPNYGYTF. DNA for the CDR3: TGTGCCAGCAGCTTAGCGACAGGAGCGCCTAACTATGGCTACACCTTC. The chain couples TRBV7-6 to TRBJ1-2, with D possibly being TRBD1 (6 bases). The germline CDR1 and CDR2 sequences are SGHVS and FNYEAQ. CDR3 size: 16 residues. Deletions cut 0 bases from V and 0 bases from J, with 11 bases between.

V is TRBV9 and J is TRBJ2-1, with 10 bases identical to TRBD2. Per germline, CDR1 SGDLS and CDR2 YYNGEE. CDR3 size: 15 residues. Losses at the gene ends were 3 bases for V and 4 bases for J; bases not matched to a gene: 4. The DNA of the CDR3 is TGTGCCAGCAGCGACTTAGCGGGGGGATACAATGAGCAGTTCTTC. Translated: CASSDLAGGYNEQFF.

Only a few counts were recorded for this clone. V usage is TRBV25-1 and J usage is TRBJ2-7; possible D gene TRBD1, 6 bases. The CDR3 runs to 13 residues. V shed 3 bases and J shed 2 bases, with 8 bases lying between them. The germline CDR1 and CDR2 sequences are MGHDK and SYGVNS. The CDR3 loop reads CASSDRGPYEQYF. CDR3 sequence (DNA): TGTGCCAGCAGTGACAGGGGCCCCTACGAGCAGTACTTC.

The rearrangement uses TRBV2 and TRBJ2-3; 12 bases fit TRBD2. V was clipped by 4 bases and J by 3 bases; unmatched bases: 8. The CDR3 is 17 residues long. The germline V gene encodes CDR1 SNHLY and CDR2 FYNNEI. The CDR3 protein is CASSGVPTSGGTDTQYF. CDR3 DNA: TGTGCCAGCAGTGGAGTCCCCACTAGCGGGGGGACAGATACGCAGTATTTT.

The CDR3 region is CASSLSGTVGFF. In DNA form, the CDR3 reads TGTGCCAGCAGTTTGTCCGGGACAGTCGGGTTCTTC. The V gene is TRBV28, the J gene TRBJ2-1, with 7 nucleotides matching TRBD1. The CDR3 is 12 amino acids. The J segment lost 15 bases and the V segment lost 3 bases, leaving 8 bases of the junction unmatched. CDR1 is MDHEN, CDR2 SYDVKM, per germline.

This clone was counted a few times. CDR3 sequence (DNA): TGTGCCAGCATTCTGCGGGTAGCGGGGGGGCGAGAGACCCAGTACTTC. Encoded protein: CASILRVAGGRETQYF. The chain combines TRBV5-4 with TRBJ2-5, with 11 bases fitting TRBD2. J was trimmed by 4 bases and V by 6 bases; bases with no gene match: 11. Germline V lookup: CDR1 SGHNT, CDR2 YYREEE (reference sequence). The CDR3 length is 16 residues.

In DNA form, the CDR3 reads TGTGCCAGCTCACTCACAGAGAACACTGAAGCTTTCTTT. The encoded protein is CASSLTENTEAFF. V usage is TRBV18 and J usage is TRBJ1-1; no firm D call. The CDR3 runs 13 residues. The V end lost 4 bases, the J end lost 1 base, and 7 bases lay between the germline ends. Germline loops: CDR1 KGHSH, CDR2 LQKENI.

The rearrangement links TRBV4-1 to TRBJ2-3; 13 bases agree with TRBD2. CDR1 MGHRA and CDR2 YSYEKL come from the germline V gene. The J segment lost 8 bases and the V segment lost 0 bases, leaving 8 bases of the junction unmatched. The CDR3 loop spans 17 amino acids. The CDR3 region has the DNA TGCGCCAGCAGCCAAGAAGGGACTAGCGGGGTAGGAGGTACGCAGTATTTT. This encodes CASSQEGTSGVGGTQYF.

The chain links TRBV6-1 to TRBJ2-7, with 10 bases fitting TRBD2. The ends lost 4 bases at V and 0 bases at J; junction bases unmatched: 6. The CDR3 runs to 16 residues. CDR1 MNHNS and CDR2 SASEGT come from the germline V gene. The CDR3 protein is CASSGYSGGPSYEQYF. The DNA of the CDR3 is TGTGCCAGCAGTGGATATAGCGGGGGGCCCTCCTACGAGCAGTACTTC.

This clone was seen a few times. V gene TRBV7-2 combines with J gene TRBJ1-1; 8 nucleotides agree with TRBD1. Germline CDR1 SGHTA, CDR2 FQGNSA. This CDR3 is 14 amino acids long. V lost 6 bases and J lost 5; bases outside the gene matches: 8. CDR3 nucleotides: TGTGCCAGCAGTTTACAGGGGGACGGGACTGAAGCTTTCTTT. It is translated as CASSLQGDGTEAFF.

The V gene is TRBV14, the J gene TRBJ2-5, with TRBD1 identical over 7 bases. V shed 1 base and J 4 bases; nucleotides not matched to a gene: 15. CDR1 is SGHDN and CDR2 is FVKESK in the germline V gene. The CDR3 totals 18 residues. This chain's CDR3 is CASSQVRAIDRVGETQYF. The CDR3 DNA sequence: TGTGCCAGCAGCCAAGTGAGGGCCATAGACAGGGTCGGAGAGACCCAGTACTTC. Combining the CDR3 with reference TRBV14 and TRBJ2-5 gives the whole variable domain EAGVTQFPSHSVIEKGQTVTLRCDPISGHDNLYWYRRVMGKEIKFLLHFVKESKQDESGMPNNRFLAERTGGTYSTLKVQPAELEDSGVYFCASSQVRAIDRVGETQYFGPGTRLLVL.

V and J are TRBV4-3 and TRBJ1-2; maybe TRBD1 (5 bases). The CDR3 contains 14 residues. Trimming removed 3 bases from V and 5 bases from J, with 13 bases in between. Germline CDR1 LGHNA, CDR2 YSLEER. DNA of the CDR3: TGCGCCAGCAGCCACGATATCGACAGATATGGCTACACCTTC. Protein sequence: CASSHDIDRYGYTF.